A selection of T cell receptor beta chains follows, all from one sample in a study of blood T cells in healthy people across ages. TCRdb passed the 5' RACE reads through MiXCR, listing each CDR3 protein once. Of about 800,000 distinct CDR3 sequences listed, 58% were seen once; the top ten hold roughly 20%. The sample consisted of blood. The receptors come from a man aged 25-45 years in good health. Both conserved end residues are part of each CDR3. A D gene is named only where the DNA matches it firmly. Expanded clones get a size class; other rows say once, few or many, or leave the size out.

clone size: many; CDR3 length: 13; V gene: TRBV5-6; J gene: TRBJ2-3; D gene: -; CDR3 protein: CASSRPGTDTQYF; CDR3 DNA: TGTGCCAGCAGCCGGCCGGGCACAGATACGCAGTATTTT
clone size: few; CDR3 length: 13; V gene: TRBV7-2; J gene: TRBJ2-4; D gene: -; CDR3 protein: CASSPGVYNEQYF; CDR3 DNA: TGTGCCAGCAGTCCTGGCGTCTACAATGAGCAGTACTTC
clone size: -; CDR3 length: 15; V gene: TRBV4-2; J gene: TRBJ2-7; D gene: -; CDR3 protein: CASSQEARIADEQYF; CDR3 DNA: TGTGCCAGCAGCCAAGAAGCACGCATTGCGGACGAGCAGTACTTC
clone size: -; CDR3 length: 14; V gene: TRBV29-1; J gene: TRBJ2-7; D gene: TRBD1; CDR3 protein: CSVERTGPLYEQYF; CDR3 DNA: TGCAGCGTTGAAAGGACAGGGCCCCTCTACGAGCAGTACTTC
clone size: few; CDR3 length: 14; V gene: TRBV12-3/TRBV12-4; J gene: TRBJ2-1; D gene: TRBD2; CDR3 protein: CASSLASGPIEQFF; CDR3 DNA: TGTGCCAGCAGTTTGGCTAGCGGGCCTATAGAGCAGTTCTTC
clone size: few; CDR3 length: 16; V gene: TRBV5-5; J gene: TRBJ2-3; D gene: TRBD2; CDR3 protein: CASSFSSGTTTDTQYF; CDR3 DNA: TGTGCCAGCAGCTTTTCCTCCGGGACTACCACAGATACGCAGTATTTT
clone size: -; CDR3 length: 14; V gene: TRBV6-1; J gene: TRBJ2-7; D gene: -; CDR3 protein: CASRMGRSSYEQYF; CDR3 DNA: TGTGCCAGCAGGATGGGTAGGAGCTCCTACGAGCAGTACTTC
clone size: -; CDR3 length: 14; V gene: TRBV13; J gene: TRBJ2-7; D gene: -; CDR3 protein: CANSISGSSYEQYF; CDR3 DNA: TGTGCCAACAGCATTAGCGGTAGCTCCTACGAGCAGTACTTC
clone size: -; CDR3 length: 13; V gene: TRBV6-5; J gene: TRBJ1-1; D gene: -; CDR3 protein: CASSRDINTEAFF; CDR3 DNA: TGTGCCAGCAGTCGCGACATAAACACTGAAGCTTTCTTT
clone size: -; CDR3 length: 15; V gene: TRBV3-1; J gene: TRBJ1-1; D gene: -; CDR3 protein: CASSQGTDGNTEAFF; CDR3 DNA: TGTGCCAGCAGCCAAGGCACGGACGGGAACACTGAAGCTTTCTTT
clone size: -; CDR3 length: 13; V gene: TRBV12-3/TRBV12-4; J gene: TRBJ2-1; D gene: -; CDR3 protein: CASSPSEYNEQFF; CDR3 DNA: TGTGCCAGCAGTCCTAGCGAATACAATGAGCAGTTCTTC
clone size: few; CDR3 length: 16; V gene: TRBV7-2; J gene: TRBJ2-5; D gene: TRBD2; CDR3 protein: CASSLSGAEGQETQYF; CDR3 DNA: TGTGCCAGCAGCTTAAGCGGGGCTGAAGGCCAAGAGACCCAGTACTTC
clone size: -; CDR3 length: 15; V gene: TRBV6-5; J gene: TRBJ1-1; D gene: -; CDR3 protein: CASRVWQGKDTEAFF; CDR3 DNA: TGTGCCAGCAGAGTTTGGCAAGGGAAGGACACTGAAGCTTTCTTT
clone size: -; CDR3 length: 16; V gene: TRBV4-3; J gene: TRBJ1-2; D gene: TRBD1; CDR3 protein: CASSRLRSGQDYGYTF; CDR3 DNA: TGCGCCAGCAGCCGGTTACGATCGGGACAGGACTATGGCTACACCTTC
clone size: -; CDR3 length: 12; V gene: TRBV20-1; J gene: TRBJ2-5; D gene: -; CDR3 protein: CSARAVQETQYF; CDR3 DNA: TGCAGTGCGCGCGCAGTCCAAGAGACCCAGTACTTC
clone size: -; CDR3 length: 15; V gene: TRBV6-2/TRBV6-3; J gene: TRBJ2-7; D gene: -; CDR3 protein: CASSYGRAQTYEQYF; CDR3 DNA: TGTGCCAGCAGTTATGGGCGGGCACAAACCTACGAGCAGTACTTC
clone size: -; CDR3 length: 15; V gene: TRBV9; J gene: TRBJ2-3; D gene: -; CDR3 protein: CASSAGAAEPDTQYF; CDR3 DNA: TGTGCCAGCAGCGCCGGGGCGGCAGAGCCAGATACGCAGTATTTT
clone size: -; CDR3 length: 17; V gene: TRBV6-5; J gene: TRBJ2-7; D gene: -; CDR3 protein: CASSYSIVGLSGYEQYF; CDR3 DNA: TGTGCCAGCAGTTACTCGATCGTTGGCCTCTCGGGGTACGAGCAGTACTTC
clone size: -; CDR3 length: 14; V gene: TRBV15; J gene: TRBJ2-7; D gene: -; CDR3 protein: CATSRVDTAYEQYF; CDR3 DNA: TGTGCCACCAGCAGAGTTGACACGGCCTACGAGCAGTACTTC
clone size: -; CDR3 length: 12; V gene: TRBV30; J gene: TRBJ2-3; D gene: -; CDR3 protein: CAWFRSSDTQYF; CDR3 DNA: TGTGCCTGGTTCCGTTCCTCAGATACGCAGTATTTT
clone size: -; CDR3 length: 15; V gene: TRBV7-8; J gene: TRBJ2-3; D gene: -; CDR3 protein: CASSFMLGGWDTQYF; CDR3 DNA: TGTGCCAGCAGCTTTATGTTAGGGGGTTGGGATACGCAGTATTTT
clone size: -; CDR3 length: 17; V gene: TRBV20-1; J gene: TRBJ2-4; D gene: TRBD2; CDR3 protein: CSARSAGGRAAKNIQYF; CDR3 DNA: TGCAGTGCTAGATCGGCGGGCGGGAGAGCGGCCAAAAACATTCAGTACTTC
clone size: few; CDR3 length: 15; V gene: TRBV4-3; J gene: TRBJ2-7; D gene: -; CDR3 protein: CASSQSIQGSYEQYF; CDR3 DNA: TGCGCCAGCAGCCAAAGCATTCAGGGCTCCTACGAGCAGTACTTC
clone size: -; CDR3 length: 15; V gene: TRBV6-2/TRBV6-3; J gene: TRBJ2-3; D gene: TRBD2; CDR3 protein: CASSTGTTQRDTQYF; CDR3 DNA: TGTGCCAGCAGTACCGGGACTACCCAGAGGGATACGCAGTATTTT
clone size: few; CDR3 length: 15; V gene: TRBV2; J gene: TRBJ2-5; D gene: TRBD1; CDR3 protein: CASDGDRPYQETQYF; CDR3 DNA: TGTGCCAGCGATGGGGACAGACCGTACCAAGAGACCCAGTACTTC
clone size: few; CDR3 length: 13; V gene: TRBV20-1; J gene: TRBJ2-7; D gene: TRBD1; CDR3 protein: CSASGQGANEQYF; CDR3 DNA: TGCAGTGCTAGCGGTCAGGGGGCGAACGAGCAGTACTTC
clone size: many; CDR3 length: 14; V gene: TRBV28; J gene: TRBJ2-1; D gene: TRBD2; CDR3 protein: CASSRLAGYNEQFF; CDR3 DNA: TGTGCCAGCAGTCGACTAGCGGGCTACAATGAGCAGTTCTTC
clone size: -; CDR3 length: 13; V gene: TRBV7-2; J gene: TRBJ2-7; D gene: -; CDR3 protein: CASSSEPPGRGYF; CDR3 DNA: TGTGCCAGCAGCTCTGAGCCCCCGGGACGCGGGTACTTC
clone size: -; CDR3 length: 13; V gene: TRBV29-1; J gene: TRBJ1-1; D gene: -; CDR3 protein: CSVEMVRNTEAFF; CDR3 DNA: TGCAGCGTTGAGATGGTAAGGAACACTGAAGCTTTCTTT